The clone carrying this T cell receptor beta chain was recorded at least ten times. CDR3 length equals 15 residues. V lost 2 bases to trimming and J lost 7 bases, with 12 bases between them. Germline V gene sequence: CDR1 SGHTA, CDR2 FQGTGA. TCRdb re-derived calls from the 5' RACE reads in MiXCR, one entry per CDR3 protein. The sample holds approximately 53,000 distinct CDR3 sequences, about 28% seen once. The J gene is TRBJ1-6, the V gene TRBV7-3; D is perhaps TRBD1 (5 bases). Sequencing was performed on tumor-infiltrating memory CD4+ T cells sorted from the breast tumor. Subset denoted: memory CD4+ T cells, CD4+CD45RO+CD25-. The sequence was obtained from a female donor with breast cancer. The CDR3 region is CASSLFGGSNSPLHF. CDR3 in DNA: TGTGCCAGCAGCTTATTCGGGGGATCCAATTCACCCCTCCACTTT.